This T cell receptor (beta chain) was sequenced during a study of T cell responses to AZD1222 COVID-19 vaccine. The repertoire was sequenced with immunoSEQ multiplex PCR; TCRdb's copy has only in-frame clones and lacks some. Of roughly 120,000 clones in the sample, around 82% are singletons; the top ten hold about 4.6%. On this clone: Its antigen remains unidentified.

Broader study findings: Females made up more of the donors, who were largely white British, and clonal diversity may have come out too low. Regions 160-218 and 743-854 held dominance among vaccine-associated CD4 TCRs, which spanned spike.

The origin of this receptor is an adult in good health. The input for sequencing was peripheral blood, taken on day 0 of AZD1222 vaccination.

The CDR3: CASSLSQGSYNSPLHF. CDR3 coding DNA: TGTGCCAGCAGCTTAAGTCAGGGTTCCTATAATTCACCCCTCCACTTT. This chain connects TRBV7-2 to TRBJ1-6; TRBD1 might be the D (5 bases). The V gene lost 2 bases and the J gene lost 1 base, with 9 bases spanning the gap. The germline gives CDR1 SGHTA, CDR2 FQGNSA. This CDR3 comprises 16 residues.